This TCR beta chain was recovered during a study of T cell repertoires in aging, cancer and after chemotherapy. For the study at large: Over several months to years, re-sampled healthy donor repertoires clearly shared clones. Study-wide findings and caveats: In cancer patients, declining TCR diversity with age involved lost richness and lost evenness. Age-matched healthy donors had significantly more diverse, less clonal blood TCR repertoires than untreated cancer patients.

For this clonotype: Its target is not known.

TRB rearrangements spanning V, D and J were amplified using mixed TRB-A/B primers. Via MiXCR, TCRdb re-called the multiplex PCR reads, giving one row per CDR3 protein. Among several thousand distinct CDR3 sequences listed, 25% to 30% were seen once. TCR beta rearrangements were amplified from peripheral blood genomic DNA. Germline V gene lookup returns CDR1 ENHRY and CDR2 SYGVKD. Trimming took off 3 bases at V and 3 bases at J, with 12 bases between the two ends. This CDR3 comprises 14 residues. The V call is TRBV10-3, the J call TRBJ2-7; TRBD2 is a possible D gene (7 bases). Material: blood. This clonotype was obtained from a human donor in good health. CDR3: CAISERGGNYEQYF. Here the CDR3 DNA reads TGTGCCATCAGTGAAAGGGGGGGGAACTACGAGCAGTACTTC.